These T cell receptor beta chains were read from a single sample in a study of blood T cell repertoires in COVID-19. Produced via immunoSEQ multiplex PCR; TCRdb's table is partial and in-frame only. Of 250,000 to 300,000 clones in the sample, 88% were seen once. Sequencing used PBMCs or T cells enriched from blood (not recorded which). These receptors were obtained from a woman aged 30 to 39 who had recovered from COVID-19. CDR3s include the opening cysteine and the closing phenylalanine or tryptophan. The order of the fields is D gene, J gene, V gene, clone size, CDR3 length, CDR3 protein, CDR3 DNA. A D gene is named only where the DNA matches it firmly. Clone size appears in some rows only: once, few, many, or a class for an expanded clone.

>TRBD2|TRBJ2-1|TRBV9|-|14
CASSRWGEGNEQFF
TGTGCCAGCAGCAGATGGGGGGAGGGCAATGAGCAGTTCTTC
>-|TRBJ1-2|TRBV7-9|-|13
CASSSGGNYGYTF
TGTGCCAGCAGCTCCGGGGGGAACTATGGCTACACCTTC
>TRBD2|TRBJ2-1|TRBV27|-|14
CASSFKTGGNEQFF
TGTGCCAGCAGTTTTAAGACGGGGGGCAATGAGCAGTTCTTC
>-|TRBJ1-2|TRBV28|-|14
CASSFGGAWNGYTF
TGTGCCAGCAGTTTCGGGGGGGCATGGAATGGCTACACCTTC
>-|TRBJ2-7|TRBV28|few|14
CASSLQGTAYEQYF
TGTGCCAGCAGCCTACAGGGTACGGCCTACGAGCAGTACTTC
>-|TRBJ2-7|TRBV5-6|once|15
CASSLGGISSYEQYF
TGTGCCAGCAGCTTGGGGGGCATATCATCCTACGAGCAGTACTTC
>-|TRBJ1-2|TRBV18|-|19
CASSPPLRQVRRMGGGYTF
TGTGCCAGCTCACCGCCCTTGCGTCAAGTGAGACGCATGGGGGGTGGCTACACCTTC
>TRBD1|TRBJ2-2|TRBV18|-|17
CASSSLPGQQNTGELFF
TGTGCCAGCTCATCTTTACCGGGACAGCAGAACACCGGGGAGCTGTTTTTT
>-|TRBJ2-7|TRBV14|-|13
CASSINRVGEQYF
TGTGCCAGCAGCATTAACAGGGTCGGAGAGCAGTACTTC
>TRBD2|TRBJ2-5|TRBV15|-|14
CATSREGLQETQYF
TGTGCCACCAGCAGAGAGGGACTACAAGAGACCCAGTACTTC
>-|TRBJ2-6|TRBV4-1|once|16
CASSHPVSVRANVLTF
TGCGCCAGCAGCCATCCTGTGAGCGTTCGGGCCAACGTCCTGACTTTC
>-|TRBJ2-1|TRBV7-3|once|13
CASSSNPYGEQFF
TGTGCCAGCAGCTCCAACCCGTACGGTGAGCAGTTCTTC
>-|TRBJ2-1|TRBV9|-|11
CASSVDSEQFF
TGTGCCAGCAGCGTAGACAGTGAGCAGTTCTTC
>-|TRBJ1-2|TRBV3-1/TRBV3-2|-|18
CASSHKNPNRGENYGYTF
TGTGCCAGCAGCCACAAAAACCCTAACCGGGGTGAGAACTATGGCTACACCTTC
>-|TRBJ1-5|TRBV27|-|15
CASSTPTRGNQPQHF
TGTGCCAGCAGTACGCCCACTAGAGGCAATCAGCCCCAGCATTTT
>TRBD1|TRBJ1-5|TRBV7-9|-|14
CASSRTGYNQPQHF
TGTGCCAGCAGCCGGACAGGGTATAATCAGCCCCAGCATTTT
>-|TRBJ1-2|TRBV27|-|16
CASSLYAGESGQGYTF
TGTGCCAGCAGTTTATATGCCGGAGAGTCAGGGCAGGGCTACACCTTC
>TRBD1|TRBJ1-3|TRBV18|-|18
CASSPAGRTGSSGNTIYF
TGTGCCAGCTCACCTGCGGGTCGGACAGGGAGCTCTGGAAACACCATATATTTT
>TRBD2|TRBJ2-1|TRBV7-3|-|16
CASSYSGRESYNEQFF
TGTGCCAGCAGCTATAGCGGGAGAGAGTCCTACAATGAGCAGTTCTTC
>TRBD2|TRBJ2-1|TRBV7-3|-|15
CASSLGLAVVDEQFF
TGTGCCAGCAGCCTGGGACTAGCAGTCGTGGATGAGCAGTTCTTC
>-|TRBJ2-3|TRBV7-9|-|15
CASIPDTPSTDTQYF
TGTGCCAGCATTCCGGACACCCCTAGCACAGATACGCAGTATTTT
>TRBD1|TRBJ2-5|TRBV5-1|-|13
CASSAGTGETQYF
TGCGCCAGCAGCGCCGGGACAGGAGAGACCCAGTACTTC
>-|TRBJ1-2|TRBV7-9|-|15
CASSSPNRDNYGYTF
TGTGCCAGCAGCTCTCCGAACAGGGACAACTATGGCTACACCTTC
>-|TRBJ2-1|TRBV29-1|-|10
CSAGNNEQFF
TGCAGCGCCGGGAACAATGAGCAGTTCTTC
>TRBD2|TRBJ2-5|TRBV11-2|-|14
CASSLGLAEETQYF
TGTGCCAGCAGCTTGGGACTAGCGGAAGAGACCCAGTACTTC
>-|TRBJ2-3|TRBV19|once|13
CATRQGRPDTQYF
TGTGCCACCAGGCAGGGTAGACCAGATACGCAGTATTTT
>-|TRBJ1-2|TRBV7-2|-|12
CASSLQGYGYTF
TGTGCCAGCAGCCTCCAGGGGTATGGCTACACCTTC
>-|TRBJ2-1|TRBV7-2|-|14
CASSLRPRGNEQFF
TGTGCCAGCAGCTTACGGCCCCGGGGCAATGAGCAGTTCTTC
>TRBD2|TRBJ2-5|TRBV19|once|16
CASSTLAGGVLETQYF
TGTGCCAGTAGTACGCTAGCGGGAGGGGTCTTGGAGACCCAGTACTTC
>-|TRBJ2-7|TRBV28|-|11
CASILGDRQYF
TGTGCCAGTATCTTAGGAGACCGGCAGTACTTC
>-|TRBJ1-2|TRBV24-1|-|18
CATSDPNPIGGAGNGYTF
TGTGCCACCAGTGATCCTAACCCCATAGGAGGGGCAGGGAATGGCTACACCTTC
>TRBD2|TRBJ2-1|TRBV11-3|-|15
CASSLTSGANNEQFF
TGTGCCAGCAGCCTCACTAGCGGGGCAAACAATGAGCAGTTCTTC
>TRBD2|TRBJ2-3|TRBV28|-|18
CASSFPPSGGAETDTQYF
TGTGCCAGCAGTTTCCCCCCTAGCGGGGGGGCCGAAACAGATACGCAGTATTTT
>TRBD1|TRBJ2-7|TRBV5-1|-|17
CASSLVPGTGYSYEQYF
TGCGCCAGCAGCTTGGTCCCCGGGACAGGATATTCCTACGAGCAGTACTTC
>TRBD2|TRBJ2-1|TRBV5-1|-|17
CASSLLGGGTSANEQFF
TGCGCCAGCAGCTTGTTAGGAGGGGGGACTAGCGCCAATGAGCAGTTCTTC
>-|TRBJ2-5|TRBV30|once|17
CAWSGGHKALGGETQYF
TGTGCCTGGAGTGGTGGACACAAGGCCCTTGGAGGGGAGACCCAGTACTTC
>-|TRBJ2-5|TRBV6-4|-|15
CASSLNGGQQETQYF
TGTGCCAGCAGCCTGAACGGCGGACAACAAGAGACCCAGTACTTC